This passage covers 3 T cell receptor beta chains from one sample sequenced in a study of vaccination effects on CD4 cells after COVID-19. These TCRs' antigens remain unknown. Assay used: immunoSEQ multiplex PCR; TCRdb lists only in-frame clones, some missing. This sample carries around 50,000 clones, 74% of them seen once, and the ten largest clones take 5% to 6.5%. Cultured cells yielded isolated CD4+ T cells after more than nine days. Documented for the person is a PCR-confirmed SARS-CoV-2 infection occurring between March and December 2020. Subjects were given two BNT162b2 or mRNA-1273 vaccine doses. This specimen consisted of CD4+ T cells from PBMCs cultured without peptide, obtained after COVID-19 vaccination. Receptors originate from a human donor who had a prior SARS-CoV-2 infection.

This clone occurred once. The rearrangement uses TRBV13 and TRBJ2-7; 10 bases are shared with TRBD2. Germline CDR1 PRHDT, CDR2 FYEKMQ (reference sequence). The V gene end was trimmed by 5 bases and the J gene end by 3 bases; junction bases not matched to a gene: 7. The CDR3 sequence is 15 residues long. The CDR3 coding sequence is TGTGCCAGCAGCCCCTCCGCTAGCGGGAGCTACGAGCAGTACTTC. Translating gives CASSPSASGSYEQYF.

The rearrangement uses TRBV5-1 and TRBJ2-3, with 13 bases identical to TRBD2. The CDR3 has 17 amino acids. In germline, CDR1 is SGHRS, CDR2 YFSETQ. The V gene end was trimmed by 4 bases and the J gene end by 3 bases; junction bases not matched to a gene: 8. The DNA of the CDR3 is TGCGCCAGCAGCATAGACCCGACTAGCGGGGGGACAGATACGCAGTATTTT. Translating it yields CASSIDPTSGGTDTQYF.

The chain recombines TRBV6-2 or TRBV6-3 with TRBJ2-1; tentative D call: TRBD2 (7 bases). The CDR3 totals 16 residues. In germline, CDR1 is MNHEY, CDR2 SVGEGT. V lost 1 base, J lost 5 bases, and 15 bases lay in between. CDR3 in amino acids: CASSYWGGAGNNEQFF. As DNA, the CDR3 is TGTGCCAGCAGTTACTGGGGGGGGGCAGGGAACAATGAGCAGTTCTTC.